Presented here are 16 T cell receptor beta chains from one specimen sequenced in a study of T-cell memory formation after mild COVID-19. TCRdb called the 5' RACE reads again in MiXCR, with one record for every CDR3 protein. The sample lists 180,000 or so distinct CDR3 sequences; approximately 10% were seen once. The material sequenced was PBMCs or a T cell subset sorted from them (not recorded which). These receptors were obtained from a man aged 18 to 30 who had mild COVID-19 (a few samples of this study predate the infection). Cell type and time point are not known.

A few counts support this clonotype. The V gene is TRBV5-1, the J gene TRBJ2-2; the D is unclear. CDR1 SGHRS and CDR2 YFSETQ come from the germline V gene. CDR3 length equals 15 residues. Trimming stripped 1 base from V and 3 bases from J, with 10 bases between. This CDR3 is CASSLWSRYTGELFF. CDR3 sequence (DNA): TGCGCCAGCAGCTTGTGGTCCCGATACACCGGGGAGCTGTTTTTT.

CDR3: CASRQGAYEQYF. CDR3 sequence (DNA): TGCGCCAGCCGACAGGGGGCCTACGAGCAGTACTTC. This chain connects TRBV5-1 to TRBJ2-7, with 9 bases that match TRBD1. The CDR3 totals 12 residues. The germline gives CDR1 SGHRS, CDR2 YFSETQ. With V trimmed by 7 bases and J by 2 bases, 1 base remained unmatched. Full variable domain (remainder filled in from reference TRBV5-1 and TRBJ2-7): KAGVTQTPRYLIKTRGQQVTLSCSPISGHRSVSWYQQTPGQGLQFLFEYFSETQRNKGNFPGRFSGRQFSNSRSEMNVSTLELGDSALYLCASRQGAYEQYFGPGTRLTVT.

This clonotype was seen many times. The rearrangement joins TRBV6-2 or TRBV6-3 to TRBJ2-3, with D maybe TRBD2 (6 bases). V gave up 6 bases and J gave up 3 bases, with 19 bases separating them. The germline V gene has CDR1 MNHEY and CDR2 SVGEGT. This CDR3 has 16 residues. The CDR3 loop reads CASSRRTRGRTDTQYF. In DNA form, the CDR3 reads TGTGCCAGCAGCCGCCGAACCCGGGGGAGGACAGATACGCAGTATTTT.

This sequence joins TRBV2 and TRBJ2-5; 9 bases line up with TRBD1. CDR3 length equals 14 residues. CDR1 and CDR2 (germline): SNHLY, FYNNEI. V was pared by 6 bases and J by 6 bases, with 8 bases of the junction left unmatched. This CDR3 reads CASREGQGHKTQYF. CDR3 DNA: TGTGCCAGCAGGGAGGGACAGGGTCATAAGACCCAGTACTTC. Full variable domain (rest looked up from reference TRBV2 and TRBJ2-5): EPEVTQTPSHQVTQMGQEVILRCVPISNHLYFYWYRQILGQKVEFLVSFYNNEISEKSEIFDDQFSVERPDGSNFTLKIRSTKLEDSAMYFCASREGQGHKTQYFGPGTRLLVL.

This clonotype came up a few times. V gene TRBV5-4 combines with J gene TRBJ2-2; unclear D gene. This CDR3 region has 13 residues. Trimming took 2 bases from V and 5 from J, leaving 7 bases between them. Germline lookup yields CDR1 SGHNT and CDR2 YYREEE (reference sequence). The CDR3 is CASSFIFTGELFF. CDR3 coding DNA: TGTGCCAGCAGCTTTATTTTTACCGGGGAGCTGTTTTTT. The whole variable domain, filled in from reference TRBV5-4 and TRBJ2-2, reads ETGVTQSPTHLIKTRGQQVTLRCSSQSGHNTVSWYQQALGQGPQFIFQYYREEENGRGNFPPRFSGLQFPNYSSELNVNALELDDSALYLCASSFIFTGELFFGEGSRLTVL.

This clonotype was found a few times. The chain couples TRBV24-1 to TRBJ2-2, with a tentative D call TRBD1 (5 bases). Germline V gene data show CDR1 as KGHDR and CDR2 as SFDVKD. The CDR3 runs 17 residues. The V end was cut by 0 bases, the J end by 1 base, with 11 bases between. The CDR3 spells CATSDLGAGRNTGELFF. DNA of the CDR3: TGTGCCACCAGTGATTTGGGGGCAGGGCGGAACACCGGGGAGCTGTTTTTT.

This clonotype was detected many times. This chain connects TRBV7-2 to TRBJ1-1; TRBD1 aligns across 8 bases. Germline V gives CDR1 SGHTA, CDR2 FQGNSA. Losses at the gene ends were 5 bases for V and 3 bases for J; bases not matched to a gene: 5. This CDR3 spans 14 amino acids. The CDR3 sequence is CASSLGQGYTEAFF. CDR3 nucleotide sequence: TGTGCCAGCAGCCTAGGACAGGGCTACACTGAAGCTTTCTTT.

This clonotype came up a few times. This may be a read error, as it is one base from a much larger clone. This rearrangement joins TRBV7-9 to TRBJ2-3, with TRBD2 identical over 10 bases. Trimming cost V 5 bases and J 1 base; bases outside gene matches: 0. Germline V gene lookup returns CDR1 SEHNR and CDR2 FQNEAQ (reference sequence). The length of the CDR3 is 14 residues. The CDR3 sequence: CASSTSGGTDTQYF. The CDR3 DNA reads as TGTGCCAGCAGCACTAGCGGGGGCACAGATACGCAGTATTTT.

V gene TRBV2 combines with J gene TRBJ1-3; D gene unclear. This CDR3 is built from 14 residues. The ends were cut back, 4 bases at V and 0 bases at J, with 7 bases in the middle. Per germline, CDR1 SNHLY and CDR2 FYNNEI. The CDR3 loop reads CASSARVSGNTIYF. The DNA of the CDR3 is TGTGCCAGCAGTGCCAGAGTCTCTGGAAACACCATATATTTT.

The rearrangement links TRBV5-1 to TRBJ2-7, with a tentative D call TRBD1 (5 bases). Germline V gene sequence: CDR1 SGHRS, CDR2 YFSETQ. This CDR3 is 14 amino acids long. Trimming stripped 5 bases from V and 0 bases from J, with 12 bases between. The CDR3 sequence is CASRLTGPSYEQYF. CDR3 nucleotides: TGCGCCAGCAGGTTAACAGGCCCCTCCTACGAGCAGTACTTC.

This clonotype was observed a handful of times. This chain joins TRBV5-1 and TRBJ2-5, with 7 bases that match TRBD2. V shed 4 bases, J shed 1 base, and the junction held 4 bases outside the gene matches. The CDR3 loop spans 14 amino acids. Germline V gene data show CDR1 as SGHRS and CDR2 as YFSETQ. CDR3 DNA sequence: TGCGCCAGCAGCCGTGGGGGGGTCCAAGAGACCCAGTACTTC. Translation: CASSRGGVQETQYF.

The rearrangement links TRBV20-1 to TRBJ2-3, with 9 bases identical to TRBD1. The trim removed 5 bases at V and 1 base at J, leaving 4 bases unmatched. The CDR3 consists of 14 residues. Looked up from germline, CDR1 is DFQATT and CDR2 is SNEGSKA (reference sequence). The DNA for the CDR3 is TGCAGTGCTCTCGGGGACAGGGGCACAGATACGCAGTATTTT. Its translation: CSALGDRGTDTQYF.

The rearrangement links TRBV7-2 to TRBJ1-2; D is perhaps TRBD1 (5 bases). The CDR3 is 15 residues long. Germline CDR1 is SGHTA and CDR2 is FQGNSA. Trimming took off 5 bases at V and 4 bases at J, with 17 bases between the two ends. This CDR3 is CASSTIGQPSYGYTF. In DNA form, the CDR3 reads TGTGCCAGCAGCACAATTGGACAACCCTCCTATGGCTACACCTTC.

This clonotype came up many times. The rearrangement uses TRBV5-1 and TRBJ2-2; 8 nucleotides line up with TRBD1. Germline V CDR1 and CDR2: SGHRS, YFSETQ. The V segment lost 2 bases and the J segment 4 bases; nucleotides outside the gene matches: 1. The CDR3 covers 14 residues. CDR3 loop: CASSLQGVTGELFF. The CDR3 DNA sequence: TGCGCCAGCAGCTTACAGGGGGTCACCGGGGAGCTGTTTTTT.

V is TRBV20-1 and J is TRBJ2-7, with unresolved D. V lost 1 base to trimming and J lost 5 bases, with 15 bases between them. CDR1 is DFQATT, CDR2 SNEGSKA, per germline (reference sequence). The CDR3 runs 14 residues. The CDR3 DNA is TGCAGTGCTAGAGCCCCCGACGGCACGGACGAGCAGTACGTC. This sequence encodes CSARAPDGTDEQYV.

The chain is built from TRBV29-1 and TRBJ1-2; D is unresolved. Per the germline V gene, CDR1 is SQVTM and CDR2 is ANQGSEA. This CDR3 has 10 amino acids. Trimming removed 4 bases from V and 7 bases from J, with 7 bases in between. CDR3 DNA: TGCAGCGTTGGAAGACTTGGCTACACCTTC. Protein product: CSVGRLGYTF.